This TCR beta chain comes out of a study of blood T cells in healthy people across ages. Sample-barcoded 5' priming and a J-beta primer mix drove a second PCR of roughly 7 to 11 cycles. At least 2.5 million CDR3-containing paired-end reads were obtained per sample. Using its own MiXCR run on the 5' RACE reads, TCRdb lists one record per CDR3 protein. The sample consists of under 700,000 distinct CDR3 sequences, about 24% of them appearing once. The study drew donors from healthy Caucasian individuals in Russia aged about 6 to 90. Each donor gave approximately 9.1 milliliters of peripheral blood. This sample also appeared in a second study, on T cells of mothers and their children.

What was sequenced was blood. This receptor was obtained from a boy aged 10-17 years in good health.

CDR3 in DNA: TGTGCCAGCAGCTTAGTGGGAGGTTCGGACAATGAGCAGTTCTTC. Protein: CASSLVGGSDNEQFF. The gene calls are TRBV7-2 and TRBJ2-5; a weak D match, TRBD2 (6 bases). Matching the DNA end better, TRBJ2-1 makes the J call doubtful. The CDR3 spans 15 residues. Looked up from germline, CDR1 is SGHTA and CDR2 is FQGNSA.